This T cell receptor (beta chain) derives from a study of T cells after yellow fever vaccination. Germline CDR1 reads SGHDT; CDR2 reads YYEEEE. The CDR3 loop spans 11 amino acids. With 0 bases removed from V and 7 bases from J, the gap between germline ends came to 5 bases. This clonotype has a handful of counts. TCRdb processed the 5' RACE reads anew with MiXCR; each CDR3 protein has one entry. The sample lists hundreds of thousands of distinct CDR3 sequences; just over 20% were seen once. V gene TRBV5-6 combines with J gene TRBJ2-7; D remains unclear. Sequences were derived from PBMCs, sampled more than 20 days after the first yellow fever vaccination. This receptor was obtained from a man younger than 30 who received the YFV17D yellow fever vaccine. CDR3 amino acids: CASSLGAEQYV. DNA for the CDR3: TGTGCCAGCAGCTTGGGGGCGGAGCAGTACGTC.